This T cell receptor (beta chain) was profiled in a study of T cells in Graves' hyperthyroidism and ophthalmopathy. Study results and caveats: Most thyroid clonotypes with frequency above 0.001 were detected in blood. Ophthalmopathy prediction by the model preceded onset by a median about 6 months.

About this clonotype itself: Its target is unknown.

Unmatched junction bases numbered 9, after V lost 2 bases and J lost 5 bases. Per germline, CDR1 LGHDT and CDR2 YNNKEL (reference sequence). CDR3 length equals 17 residues. Researchers amplified the TCR beta CDR3 regions from RNA transcripts. A first-round RT-PCR of the TCR CDR3 used the HTBI primer set. One entry per CDR3 protein results from TCRdb running MiXCR on the multiplex PCR reads. Found here are 620,000 or so distinct CDR3 sequences, approximately 14% of them singletons; the top ten hold roughly an eighth. The rearrangement joins TRBV3-1 to TRBJ2-2; 9 bases are a match to TRBD2. The clonotype was recovered from a woman between 45 and 65 years old with Graves' ophthalmopathy. Sequenced sample: blood. CDR3 residues: CASSQRTSGRSTGELFF. CDR3 sequence (DNA): TGTGCCAGCAGCCAAAGGACAAGCGGGAGGTCGACCGGGGAGCTGTTTTTT.